This T cell receptor beta chain was retrieved from a study of beta chain features in type 1 diabetes. Study results and limitations: More deletions and fewer insertions at VDJ junctions were found in patients with type 1 diabetes.

Expressed TCRB transcripts were sequenced, since all the RNA that had been isolated was reverse transcribed. TCRdb keeps only in-frame clones here, not all; method: immunoSEQ multiplex PCR. The sample lists 330,000 or so clones; about 19% were seen once. One heparinised blood draw, averaging roughly 110 mL, came from each donor. A remark on this clone: Its antigen is not known.

In germline, CDR1 is SGHTA, CDR2 FQGNSA. This CDR3 is 12 amino acids long. The V end lost 5 bases, the J end lost 1 base, and 5 bases lay between the germline ends. The clonotype was recovered from a woman aged 18-29 years in good health. Sequencing was carried out using naive CD4+ T cells from blood. This chain uses TRBV7-2 with TRBJ1-2; D is unresolved. This CDR3 reads CASSKYNYGYTF. As DNA, the CDR3 is TGTGCCAGCAGCAAATATAACTATGGCTACACCTTC.